This T cell receptor (beta chain) appears in the sequencing data of a study of T cell changes during pregnancy in multiple sclerosis. TCRdb's table, derived via immunoSEQ multiplex PCR, lists solely in-frame clones and lacks some. The profile shows 60,000 or so clones, around 90% of them singletons. Trimming took 4 bases from V and 6 from J, leaving 20 bases between them. Germline assignment: CDR1 SGHDT and CDR2 YYEEEE. The CDR3 runs 15 residues. This sequence was found in a female donor with multiple sclerosis, enrolled in a pregnancy study. The rearrangement uses TRBV5-6 and TRBJ2-7, with D possibly matching TRBD2 (7 bases). The sequencing used peripheral blood, collected before pregnancy. CDR3 loop: CASSPASGGPFEQYF. The CDR3 nucleotides read TGTGCCAGCAGCCCCGCCTCCGGGGGGCCGTTCGAGCAGTACTTC.